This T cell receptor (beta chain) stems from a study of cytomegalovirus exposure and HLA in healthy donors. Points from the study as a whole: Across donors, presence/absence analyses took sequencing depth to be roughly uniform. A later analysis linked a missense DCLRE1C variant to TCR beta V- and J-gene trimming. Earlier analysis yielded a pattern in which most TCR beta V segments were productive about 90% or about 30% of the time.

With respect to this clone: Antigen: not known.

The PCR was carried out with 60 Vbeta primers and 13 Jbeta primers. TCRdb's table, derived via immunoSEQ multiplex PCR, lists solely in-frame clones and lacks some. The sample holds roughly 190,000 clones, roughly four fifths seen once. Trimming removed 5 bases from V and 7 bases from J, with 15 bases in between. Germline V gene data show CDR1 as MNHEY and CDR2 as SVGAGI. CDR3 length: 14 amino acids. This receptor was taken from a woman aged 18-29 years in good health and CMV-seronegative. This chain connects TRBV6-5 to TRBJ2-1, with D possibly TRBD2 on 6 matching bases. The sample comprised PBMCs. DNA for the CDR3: TGTGCCAGCAGTACCCACCGGGAGTTGAATGAGCAGTTCTTC. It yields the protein CASSTHRELNEQFF.